Below, one TCR beta chain is given with its context. What it binds is not known. CDR1 MNHEY and CDR2 SMNVEV come from the germline V gene (reference sequence). V was cut by 3 bases and J by 3 bases, with 9 bases left in between. This CDR3 has 15 amino acids. Sequencing used immunoSEQ multiplex PCR; TCRdb keeps in-frame clones, though not all of them. The sample records 60,000 to 75,000 clones, 80% to 90% being singletons. This entry is derived from a study of OX40 agonist ivuxolimab in advanced cancers. Study details: Ivuxolimab doses were 0.01, 0.1, 0.3, 1.5, 3 or 10 mg/kg every 2 weeks. Partial responses, seen in three patients, involved one hepatocellular carcinoma and two cutaneous melanomas. Regarding the study as a whole: On average, CD8+ T cells had more expanded clones than CD4+. Clonal expansion by week 6 occurred in CD4+ and CD8+ blood T cells (at 0.1 to 3.0 mg/kg).

The TCR sequence derives from an adult with an advanced solid tumor such as melanoma, head and neck, liver or kidney cancer. This chain uses TRBV27 with TRBJ1-6; D ambiguous. The sequenced sample was CD4+ or CD8+ T cells sorted from blood, obtained in a trial of the OX40 agonist ivuxolimab. CDR3 sequence (DNA): TGTGCCAGCAGTTTTCGGCAGGTCTATAATTCACCCCTCCACTTT. Its protein product is CASSFRQVYNSPLHF.